Listed below are T cell receptor beta chains from one sample, sequenced in a study of lymphopenia after photon versus proton radiotherapy. Libraries were prepared by immunoSEQ multiplex PCR; TCRdb keeps only in-frame clonotypes and omits some of them. This sample has fewer than 7,000 clones; approximately 90% occur once, and the top ten carry more than 9.5%. Source: peripheral blood, taken from a patient treated with photon-based radiotherapy. All receptors derive from a man between 60 and 75 years old with cholangiocarcinoma. Both conserved end residues are part of each CDR3. Fields, in order: D gene, clone size, V gene, J gene, CDR3 DNA, CDR3 protein. A D gene is named only where the DNA matches it firmly. Size tells how often a clone was seen (once, few, many) or the class of an expanded clone, and some rows leave it out.

d_gene: NA
abundance: NA
v_gene: TRBV9
j_gene: TRBJ1-1
CDR3nt: TGTGCCAGCAGCGTAGGGATGAACACTGAAGCTTTCTTT
CDR3aa: CASSVGMNTEAFF

d_gene: TRBD1
abundance: NA
v_gene: TRBV7-8
j_gene: TRBJ2-7
CDR3nt: TGTGCCAGCAGCCCGGACAGGGTTTACTACGAGCAGTACTTC
CDR3aa: CASSPDRVYYEQYF

d_gene: NA
abundance: NA
v_gene: TRBV19
j_gene: TRBJ2-7
CDR3nt: TGTGCCAGTAGTATAGGGCTCGGGGACGAGCAGTACTTC
CDR3aa: CASSIGLGDEQYF

d_gene: TRBD1
abundance: NA
v_gene: TRBV6-6
j_gene: TRBJ1-2
CDR3nt: TGTGCCAGCAGCCGGACAGGGGATGGCTACACCTTC
CDR3aa: CASSRTGDGYTF

d_gene: NA
abundance: NA
v_gene: TRBV4-1
j_gene: TRBJ2-5
CDR3nt: TGCGCCAGCAGCTCCCAGACTCAACCGGCAGAGACCCAGTACTTC
CDR3aa: CASSSQTQPAETQYF

d_gene: NA
abundance: NA
v_gene: TRBV6-6
j_gene: TRBJ1-1
CDR3nt: TGTGCCACCCTAAGGCCCGACGACACTGAAGCTTTCTTT
CDR3aa: CATLRPDDTEAFF

d_gene: NA
abundance: few
v_gene: TRBV18
j_gene: TRBJ1-1
CDR3nt: TGTGCCAGCTCCCTGACTGAGGAGAACACTGAAGCTTTCTTT
CDR3aa: CASSLTEENTEAFF

d_gene: TRBD1
abundance: once
v_gene: TRBV6-5
j_gene: TRBJ2-7
CDR3nt: TGTGCCAGCAGGTACGGCAGGGGGAGCTCCTACGAGCAGTACTTC
CDR3aa: CASRYGRGSSYEQYF

d_gene: NA
abundance: NA
v_gene: TRBV5-5
j_gene: TRBJ2-7
CDR3nt: TGTGCCAGCAGCTTGGGCGGCGGACTTTACGAGCAGTACTTC
CDR3aa: CASSLGGGLYEQYF

d_gene: NA
abundance: NA
v_gene: TRBV4-1
j_gene: TRBJ1-1
CDR3nt: TGCGCCAGCAGGGGGAACACTGAAGCTTTCTTT
CDR3aa: CASRGNTEAFF

d_gene: TRBD1
abundance: NA
v_gene: TRBV23-1
j_gene: TRBJ2-7
CDR3nt: TGCGCCAGCAGACCGGGACAGGGGGAGGAGCAGTACTTC
CDR3aa: CASRPGQGEEQYF

d_gene: TRBD1
abundance: NA
v_gene: TRBV7-2
j_gene: TRBJ2-2
CDR3nt: TGTGCCAGCAGCTTTAGGACAGGGTCCGGGGAGCTGTTTTTT
CDR3aa: CASSFRTGSGELFF

d_gene: NA
abundance: once
v_gene: TRBV11-2
j_gene: TRBJ2-1
CDR3nt: TGTGCCAGCAGCCGATACGGACAGGGAGGACTAGACAATGAGCAGTTCTTC
CDR3aa: CASSRYGQGGLDNEQFF

d_gene: NA
abundance: NA
v_gene: TRBV2
j_gene: TRBJ2-1
CDR3nt: TGTGCCAGCAGTGCGGAGGCAGGCAGATACAATGAGCAGTTCTTC
CDR3aa: CASSAEAGRYNEQFF

d_gene: TRBD2
abundance: NA
v_gene: TRBV11-2
j_gene: TRBJ2-3
CDR3nt: TGTGCCAGCAGCTTAAGGACTAGCGGGGGGGCCGGAGATACGCAGTATTTT
CDR3aa: CASSLRTSGGAGDTQYF

d_gene: NA
abundance: NA
v_gene: TRBV7-2
j_gene: TRBJ1-3
CDR3nt: TGTGCCAGCAGCTTACCCGGGTCTGGAAACACCATATATTTT
CDR3aa: CASSLPGSGNTIYF

d_gene: NA
abundance: once
v_gene: TRBV11-2
j_gene: TRBJ1-4
CDR3nt: TGTGCCAGCAGCCACGGGGAGGCGACTAATGAAAAACTGTTTTTT
CDR3aa: CASSHGEATNEKLFF